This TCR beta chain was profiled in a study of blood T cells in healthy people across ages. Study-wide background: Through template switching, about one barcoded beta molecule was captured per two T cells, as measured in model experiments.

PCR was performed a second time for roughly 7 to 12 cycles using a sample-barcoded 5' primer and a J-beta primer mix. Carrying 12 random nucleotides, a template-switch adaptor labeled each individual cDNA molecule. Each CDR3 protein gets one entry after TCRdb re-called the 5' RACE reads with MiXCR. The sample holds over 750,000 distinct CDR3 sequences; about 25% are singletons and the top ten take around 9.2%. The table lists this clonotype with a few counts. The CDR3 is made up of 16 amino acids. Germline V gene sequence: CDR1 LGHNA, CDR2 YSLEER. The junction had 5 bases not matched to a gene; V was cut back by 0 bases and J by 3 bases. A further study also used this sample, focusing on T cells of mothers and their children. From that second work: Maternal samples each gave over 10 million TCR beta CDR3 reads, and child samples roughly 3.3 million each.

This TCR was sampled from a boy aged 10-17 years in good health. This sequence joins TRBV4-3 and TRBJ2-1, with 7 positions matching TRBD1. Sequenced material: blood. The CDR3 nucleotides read TGCGCCAGCAGCCAAGATCGGGCAGGGGGCTACAATGAGCAGTTCTTC. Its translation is CASSQDRAGGYNEQFF.